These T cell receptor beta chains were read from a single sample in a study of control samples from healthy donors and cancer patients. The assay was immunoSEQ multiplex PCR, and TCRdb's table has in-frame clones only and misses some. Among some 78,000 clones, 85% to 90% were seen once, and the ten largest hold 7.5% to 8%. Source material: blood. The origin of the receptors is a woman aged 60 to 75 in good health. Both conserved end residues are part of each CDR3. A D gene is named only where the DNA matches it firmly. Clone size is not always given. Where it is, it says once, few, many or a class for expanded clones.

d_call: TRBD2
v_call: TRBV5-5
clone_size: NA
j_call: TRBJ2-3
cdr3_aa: CASSASIGGDTQYF
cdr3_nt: TGTGCCAGCAGCGCGTCAATCGGGGGGGATACGCAGTATTTT

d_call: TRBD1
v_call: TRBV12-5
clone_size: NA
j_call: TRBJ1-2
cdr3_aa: CASGPGPSGGLNYGYTF
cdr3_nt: TGTGCTAGTGGTCCAGGTCCGTCAGGGGGCTTAAACTATGGCTACACCTTC

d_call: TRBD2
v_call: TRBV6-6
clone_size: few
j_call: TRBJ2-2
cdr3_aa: CASSYPAGDEGGELFF
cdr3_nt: TGTGCCAGCAGTTATCCGGCGGGAGATGAAGGCGGGGAGCTGTTTTTT

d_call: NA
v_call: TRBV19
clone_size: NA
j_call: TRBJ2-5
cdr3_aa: CASSSPARAGNQETQYF
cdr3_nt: TGTGCCAGTAGTAGTCCGGCAAGGGCGGGGAACCAAGAGACCCAGTACTTC

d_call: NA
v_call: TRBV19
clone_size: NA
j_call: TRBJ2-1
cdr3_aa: CASRNTDTSSYNEQFF
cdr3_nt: TGTGCCAGTAGAAATACGGATACTAGCTCCTACAATGAGCAGTTCTTC

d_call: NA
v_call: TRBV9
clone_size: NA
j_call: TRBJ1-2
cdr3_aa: CASSVEPGSGYTF
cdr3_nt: TGTGCCAGCAGCGTAGAGCCAGGGTCGGGCTACACCTTC

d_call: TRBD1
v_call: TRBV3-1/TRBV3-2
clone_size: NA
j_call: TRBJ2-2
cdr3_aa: CASSGRDRGDTGELFF
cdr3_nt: TGTGCCAGCAGCGGGCGGGACAGGGGCGACACCGGGGAGCTGTTTTTT

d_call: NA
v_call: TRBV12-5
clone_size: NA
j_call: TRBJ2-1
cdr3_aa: CASGLDRNNEQFF
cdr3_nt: TGTGCTAGTGGTTTGGACCGTAACAATGAGCAGTTCTTC

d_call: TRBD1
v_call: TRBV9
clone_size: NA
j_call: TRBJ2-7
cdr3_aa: CASSAFDPGQQYF
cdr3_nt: TGTGCCAGCAGCGCCTTCGACCCGGGACAGCAATACTTC

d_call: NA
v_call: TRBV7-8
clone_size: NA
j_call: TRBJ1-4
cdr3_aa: CASSNGHNEKLFF
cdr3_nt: TGTGCCAGCAGTAACGGGCATAATGAAAAACTGTTTTTT

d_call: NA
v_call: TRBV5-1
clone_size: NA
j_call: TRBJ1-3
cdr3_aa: CASSFGRSSTGNTIYF
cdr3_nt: TGCGCCAGCAGCTTCGGACGGTCCAGCACTGGAAACACCATATATTTT

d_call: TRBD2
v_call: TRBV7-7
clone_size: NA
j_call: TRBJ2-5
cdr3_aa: CASSLAQGAGGERVETQYF
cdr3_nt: TGTGCTAGCAGCTTAGCGCAGGGAGCGGGGGGCGAACGTGTGGAGACCCAGTACTTC

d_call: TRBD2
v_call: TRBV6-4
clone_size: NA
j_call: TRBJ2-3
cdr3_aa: CASAIGTSGGTDTQYF
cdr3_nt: TGTGCCAGCGCTATTGGGACTAGCGGGGGCACAGATACGCAGTATTTT

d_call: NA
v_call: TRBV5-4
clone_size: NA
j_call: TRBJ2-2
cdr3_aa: CASSLAPGELFF
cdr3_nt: TGTGCCAGCAGCTTGGCCCCCGGGGAGCTGTTTTTT

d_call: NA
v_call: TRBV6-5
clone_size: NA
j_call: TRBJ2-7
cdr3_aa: CASSTRTYEQYF
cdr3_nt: TGTGCCAGCAGTACGAGGACCTACGAGCAGTACTTC

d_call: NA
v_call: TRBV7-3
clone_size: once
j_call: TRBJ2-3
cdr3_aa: CASSLVGGGDTQYF
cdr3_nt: TGTGCCAGCAGCTTGGTAGGCGGGGGCGATACGCAGTATTTT

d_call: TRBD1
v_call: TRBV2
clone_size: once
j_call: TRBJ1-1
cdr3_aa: CASSKEGQINTEAFF
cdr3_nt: TGTGCCAGCAGTAAAGAGGGACAGATTAACACTGAAGCTTTCTTT

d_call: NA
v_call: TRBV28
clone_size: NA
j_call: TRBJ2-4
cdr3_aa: CASRSTLTGGSIQYF
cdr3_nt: TGTGCCAGCAGATCTACCCTTACCGGGGGAAGCATTCAGTACTTC

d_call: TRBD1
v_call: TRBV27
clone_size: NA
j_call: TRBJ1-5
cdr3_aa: CASSPGSQGGNQPQHF
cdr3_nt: TGTGCCAGCAGTCCCGGGTCGCAGGGGGGCAATCAGCCCCAGCATTTT

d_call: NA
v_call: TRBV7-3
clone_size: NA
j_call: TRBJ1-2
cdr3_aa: CASSLGPSYGYTF
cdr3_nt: TGTGCCAGCAGCCTCGGACCTTCCTATGGCTACACCTTC

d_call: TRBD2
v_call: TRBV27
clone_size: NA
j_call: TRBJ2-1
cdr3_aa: CASSLWPSGRANNEQFF
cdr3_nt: TGTGCCAGCAGTTTATGGCCGAGCGGGAGGGCCAATAATGAGCAGTTCTTC

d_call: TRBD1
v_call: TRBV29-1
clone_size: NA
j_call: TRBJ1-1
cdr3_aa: CSVRRTGGLITEAFF
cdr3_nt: TGCAGCGTTCGAAGGACAGGGGGGTTAATAACTGAAGCTTTCTTT

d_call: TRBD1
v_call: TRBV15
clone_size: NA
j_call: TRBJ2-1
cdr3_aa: CATSRDHRTGGSEQFF
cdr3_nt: TGTGCCACCAGCAGAGACCACCGGACAGGGGGCAGCGAGCAGTTCTTC

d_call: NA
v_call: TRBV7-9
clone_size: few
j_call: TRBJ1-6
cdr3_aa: CASRPGSGRAPLHF
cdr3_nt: TGTGCCAGCAGGCCCGGGAGCGGCCGTGCACCCCTCCACTTT

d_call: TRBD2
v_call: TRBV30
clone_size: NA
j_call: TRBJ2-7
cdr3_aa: CAWERSLAGLEQYF
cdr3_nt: TGTGCCTGGGAACGGAGTCTAGCGGGACTCGAGCAGTACTTC

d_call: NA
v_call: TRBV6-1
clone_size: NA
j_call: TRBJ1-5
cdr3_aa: CASSAHSRPDGQPQHF
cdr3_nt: TGTGCCAGCAGTGCTCATTCCAGGCCGGATGGTCAGCCCCAGCATTTT

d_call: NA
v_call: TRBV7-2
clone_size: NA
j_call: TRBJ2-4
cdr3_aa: CASSAGLVNIQYF
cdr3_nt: TGTGCCAGCAGCGCGGGACTGGTGAACATTCAGTACTTC

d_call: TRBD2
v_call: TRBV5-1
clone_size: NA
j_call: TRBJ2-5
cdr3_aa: CASRRAGGGSETQYF
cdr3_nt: TGCGCCAGCAGGAGAGCGGGAGGGGGTAGTGAGACCCAGTACTTC

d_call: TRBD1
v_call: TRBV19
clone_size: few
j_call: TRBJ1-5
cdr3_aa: CASKPRQGGQPQHF
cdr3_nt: TGTGCCAGTAAACCGCGACAGGGGGGCCAGCCCCAGCATTTT